Many counts were recorded for the clone carrying this T cell receptor beta chain. Its cognate antigen is unknown. It was RNA transcripts that yielded the amplified TCR beta CDR3 regions. A set of HTBI primers served as the primers for a first-round RT-PCR of the TCR CDR3. In TCRdb, the multiplex PCR reads were re-called with MiXCR into one record per CDR3 protein. The sample lists approximately 690,000 distinct CDR3 sequences; 13% to 15% were seen once. This sample is drawn from a study of T cells in Graves' hyperthyroidism and ophthalmopathy. Whole-study results and caveats: Blood also contained most expanded thyroid clonotypes above 0.001.

This TCR derives from a woman aged 45 to 65 with Graves' ophthalmopathy. Specimen: blood.

This chain's CDR3 is CASSQIAGGSYEQYF. The CDR3 coding sequence is TGTGCCAGCAGCCAAATAGCGGGAGGGAGCTACGAGCAGTACTTC. The V call is TRBV7-3, the J call TRBJ2-7; TRBD2 matches 11 bases. Per the germline V gene, CDR1 is SGHTA and CDR2 is FQGTGA. J gave up 3 bases and V 5 bases, and 6 bases lay outside the gene matches. CDR3 length: 15 amino acids.